One sample yielded the 30 T cell receptor beta chains listed below, sequenced in a study of cytomegalovirus exposure and HLA in healthy donors. Amplification used 60 Vbeta primers and 13 Jbeta primers. Sequencing was performed with immunoSEQ multiplex PCR; in TCRdb, only in-frame clones are kept and a portion is missing. The table shows under 200,000 clones, with 80% to 85% occurring only once. The sample comprised PBMCs. Source of these receptors: a male donor in good health and CMV-seropositive.

This sequence joins TRBV19 and TRBJ1-2; D is unclear. The CDR3 has 14 residues. Germline CDR1 reads LNHDA; CDR2 reads SQIVND (reference sequence). The V end lost 7 bases, the J end lost 4 bases, and 16 bases lay between the germline ends. CDR3 coding DNA: TGTGCCAGTAACACCCGTCAGGAGGTCTATGGCTACACCTTC. This gives the protein CASNTRQEVYGYTF.

Concerning this clone: Sequence at one end of the junction differs from germline and may be a read error. This chain uses TRBV27 with TRBJ1-1; D gene uncertain. Germline V gene lookup returns CDR1 MNHEY and CDR2 SMNVEV (reference sequence). The length of the CDR3 is 18 residues. The CDR3 region has the DNA TGTGCCAGCGGTTTTTCAGCACTCGGCAGGAACTTGAACACTGAAGCTTTCTTT. As protein: CASGFSALGRNLNTEAFF.

This chain connects TRBV4-3 to TRBJ1-2; the match to TRBD1 covers 7 bases. CDR1 is LGHNA, CDR2 YSLEER, per germline. The CDR3 extends over 14 amino acids. The trim removed 1 base at V and 4 bases at J, leaving 3 bases unmatched. The CDR3 DNA reads TGCGCCAGCAGCCAAGGACCAGGGGGCTATGGCTACACCTTC. This translates into CASSQGPGGYGYTF.

V gene TRBV11-2 combines with J gene TRBJ2-3; the match to TRBD2 covers 10 bases. V trimming: 5 bases; J trimming: 1 base; junction bases outside the gene matches: 6. Germline loops: CDR1 SGHAT, CDR2 FQNNGV. The CDR3 covers 16 residues. CDR3: CASSRGLADGTDTQYF. The CDR3 DNA sequence: TGTGCCAGCAGCCGCGGACTAGCGGACGGCACAGATACGCAGTATTTT. Together with reference TRBV11-2 and TRBJ2-3, the CDR3 gives the full variable domain: EAGVAQSPRYKIIEKRQSVAFWCNPISGHATLYWYQQILGQGPKLLIQFQNNGVVDDSQLPKDRFSAERLKGVDSTLKIQPAKLEDSAVYLCASSRGLADGTDTQYFGPGTRLTVL.

The rearrangement links TRBV5-1 to TRBJ1-3; the match to TRBD1 covers 8 bases. The trim removed 4 bases at V and 4 bases at J, leaving 4 bases unmatched. Germline assignment: CDR1 SGHRS and CDR2 YFSETQ. The CDR3 is 14 residues long. The DNA for the CDR3 is TGCGCCAGCAGCCACGGACAGGGAGGAAACACCATATATTTT. Protein: CASSHGQGGNTIYF.

V gene TRBV19 combines with J gene TRBJ2-7, with D perhaps TRBD2 (5 bases). The CDR3 length is 13 residues. The V and J ends lost 5 bases and 6 bases respectively, with 14 bases between them. Germline V gives CDR1 LNHDA, CDR2 SQIVND (reference sequence). The CDR3 loop is CASSATRQAEQYF. The CDR3 DNA follows: TGTGCCAGTAGTGCTACTAGGCAAGCCGAGCAGTACTTC.

V usage is TRBV19 and J usage is TRBJ1-5; a possible D gene is TRBD1 (6 bases). Trimming cost V 7 bases and J 6 bases, with 13 bases left between them. The germline gives CDR1 LNHDA, CDR2 SQIVND (reference sequence). The CDR3 runs 13 residues. CDR3 DNA sequence: TGTGCCAGTAAATACAGGGACCGTCAGCCCCAGCATTTT. It specifies CASKYRDRQPQHF.

The chain carries TRBV6-1 and TRBJ1-1; unclear D gene. Germline lookup yields CDR1 MNHNS and CDR2 SASEGT. Trimming shortened V by 2 bases and J by 4 bases, and 8 bases separated the two germline ends. This CDR3 has 13 amino acids. The CDR3 region has the DNA TGTGCCAGCAGTGAAAGGAGAATCACTGAAGCTTTCTTT. Its translation is CASSERRITEAFF.

The chain employs TRBV19 and TRBJ1-3; 7 nucleotides align to TRBD1. The CDR3 has 15 residues. Germline V gene sequence: CDR1 LNHDA, CDR2 SQIVND (reference sequence). V shed 5 bases and J 0 bases; nucleotides not matched to a gene: 4. The CDR3 reads CASSPRGYSGNTIYF. For the CDR3, the DNA is TGTGCCAGTAGTCCCAGGGGGTACTCTGGAAACACCATATATTTT.

The rearrangement uses TRBV27 and TRBJ2-7; 8 bases agree with TRBD2. CDR1 is MNHEY, CDR2 SMNVEV, per germline (reference sequence). The V segment lost 6 bases and the J segment 3 bases; nucleotides outside the gene matches: 10. The CDR3 is 15 residues long. The CDR3, as DNA: TGTGCCAGCAGCATAGGACTAAGCGGGAGCTACGAGCAGTACTTC. Its protein is CASSIGLSGSYEQYF.

V is TRBV5-6 and J is TRBJ2-4; a weak D match, TRBD1 (5 bases). Trimming took 4 bases from V and 1 from J, leaving 12 bases between them. The CDR3 runs 15 residues. Germline loops: CDR1 SGHDT, CDR2 YYEEEE. The CDR3 loop reads CASSGTGQAKNIQYF. CDR3 DNA: TGTGCCAGCAGCGGAACAGGTCAGGCCAAAAACATTCAGTACTTC.

This clone was seen once. This chain links TRBV28 with TRBJ1-5; no clear D. V was clipped by 1 base and J by 2 bases, with 6 bases between them. Germline V gene data show CDR1 as MDHEN and CDR2 as SYDVKM. This CDR3 spans 14 amino acids. In nucleotides, the CDR3 is TGTGCCAGCAGTTTATCGGGTGGCAATCAGCCCCAGCATTTT. Its protein is CASSLSGGNQPQHF.

Notes on this clone: An end of the junction does not agree with germline; a read error may underlie this. V gene TRBV11-2 combines with J gene TRBJ1-2; 9 bases line up with TRBD1. Germline V gene data show CDR1 as SGHAT and CDR2 as FQNNGV. This CDR3 spans 13 amino acids. For the CDR3, the DNA is TGTGCCAGCAGCTTAGCCAGGGGACAGGGTACCCTCTTC. Amino acid sequence: CASSLARGQGTLF.

The chain is built from TRBV6-5 and TRBJ1-2; 8 positions agree with TRBD1. The V and J ends lost 6 bases and 5 bases, in that order; junction bases with no gene match: 11. The CDR3 sequence is 15 residues long. Germline-derived CDR1 and CDR2 are MNHEY and SVGAGI. The CDR3 DNA follows: TGTGCCAGCAGAACGCACTCAGGGGGCAGTTATGGCTACACCTTC. It is translated as CASRTHSGGSYGYTF.

The CDR3 coding sequence is TGTGCCAGCAGTTACTCCGGGACAGCCTACAATGAGCAGTTCTTC. Amino acids: CASSYSGTAYNEQFF. The gene calls are TRBV6-5 and TRBJ2-1, with 7 bases matching TRBD1. The V segment lost 0 bases and the J segment 2 bases; nucleotides outside the gene matches: 1. The CDR3 is made up of 15 amino acids. Germline V lookup: CDR1 MNHEY, CDR2 SVGAGI.

J is TRBJ1-2 and V is TRBV7-2, with D hard to call. The CDR3 spans 12 residues. Trimming took off 5 bases at V and 8 bases at J, with 12 bases between the two ends. The V gene's germline CDR1 is SGHTA and CDR2 FQGNSA. CDR3 coding DNA: TGTGCCAGCAGCCGGTTGGAGAGGGGCTACACCTTC. Its translation is CASSRLERGYTF. The whole variable domain, remainder taken from reference TRBV7-2 and TRBJ1-2, is GAGVSQSPSNKVTEKGKDVELRCDPISGHTALYWYRQSLGQGLEFLIYFQGNSAPDKSGLPSDRFSAERTGGSVSTLTIQRTQQEDSAVYLCASSRLERGYTFGSGTRLTVV.

This clone was seen a single time. V gene TRBV7-9 combines with J gene TRBJ2-7, with D possibly being TRBD2 (5 bases). Germline CDR1 and CDR2: SEHNR and FQNEAQ (reference sequence). This CDR3 is 13 amino acids long. Trimming shortened V by 4 bases and J by 5 bases, and 12 bases separated the two germline ends. The CDR3 loop reads CASSYGVSDEQYF. CDR3 DNA sequence: TGTGCCAGCAGCTACGGGGTTTCAGACGAGCAGTACTTC.

This clone was seen a handful of times. The chain employs TRBV2 and TRBJ1-2, with TRBD1 identical over 10 bases. The germline V gene has CDR1 SNHLY and CDR2 FYNNEI. The CDR3 totals 14 residues. V was clipped by 9 bases and J by 4 bases; unmatched bases: 8. The CDR3 protein is CASLTGQGGYGYTF. In DNA form, the CDR3 reads TGTGCCAGTTTGACTGGACAGGGGGGCTATGGCTACACCTTC.

This clone occurred a few times. The chain uses TRBV6-6 and TRBJ1-1, with 8 bases matching TRBD1. Per germline, CDR1 MNHNY and CDR2 SVGAGI (reference sequence). The CDR3 extends over 14 amino acids. The junction had 7 bases not matched to a gene; V was cut back by 6 bases and J by 4 bases. CDR3 DNA sequence: TGTGCCAGCAGACAGGGGGTTCGGCGCACTGAAGCTTTCTTT. Its translation: CASRQGVRRTEAFF.

This clone was observed a few times. The CDR3 region has the DNA TGTGCCAGCAGTGATCAGGCGGGAGTCTACGAGCAGTACTTC. It codes for CASSDQAGVYEQYF. The genes are TRBV6-1 and TRBJ2-7, with 7 bases fitting TRBD2. The CDR3 loop spans 14 amino acids. Germline-derived CDR1 and CDR2 are MNHNS and SASEGT. Germline trimming cut 3 bases from V and 3 bases from J; bases unmatched to any gene: 5.

This chain links TRBV29-1 with TRBJ2-1, with 11 bases lining up with TRBD2. This CDR3 has 17 residues. V lost 3 bases to trimming and J lost 0 bases; unmatched junction nucleotides: 7. CDR1 and CDR2 (germline): SQVTM, ANQGSEA. CDR3: CSVDWTSGRSSYNEQFF. For the CDR3, the DNA is TGCAGCGTTGATTGGACTAGCGGGCGAAGCTCCTACAATGAGCAGTTCTTC.

The chain is built from TRBV28 and TRBJ2-6, with unresolved D. The CDR3 contains 16 residues. Germline V CDR1 and CDR2: MDHEN, SYDVKM. The V end lost 2 bases, the J end lost 4 bases, and 12 bases lay between the germline ends. CDR3 region: CASSLGGVSGANVLTF. The CDR3 DNA follows: TGTGCCAGCAGTTTAGGCGGAGTATCAGGGGCCAACGTCCTGACTTTC.

The CDR3 nucleotides read TGTGCCAGCAGCGGTGGGACAGCTCGCCTCTATGGCTACACCTTC. This codes for CASSGGTARLYGYTF. This rearrangement joins TRBV5-4 to TRBJ1-2, with 7 bases lining up with TRBD1. CDR1 is SGHNT and CDR2 is YYREEE in the germline V gene (reference sequence). Trimming cost V 4 bases and J 4 bases; bases outside gene matches: 10. The length of the CDR3 is 15 residues. The full variable domain, its missing parts supplied by reference TRBV5-4 and TRBJ1-2, is ETGVTQSPTHLIKTRGQQVTLRCSSQSGHNTVSWYQQALGQGPQFIFQYYREEENGRGNFPPRFSGLQFPNYSSELNVNALELDDSALYLCASSGGTARLYGYTFGSGTRLTVV.

The rearrangement links TRBV5-4 to TRBJ1-2; 8 nucleotides align to TRBD1. Germline V CDR1 and CDR2: SGHNT, YYREEE (reference sequence). After removal of 1 base from V and 6 bases from J, the junction contained 8 bases not matched to a gene. This CDR3 has 15 residues. CDR3 DNA sequence: TGTGCCAGCAGCTTGATAGTGATGGGACAGGATGGCTACACCTTC. Translating it yields CASSLIVMGQDGYTF.

The chain joins TRBV11-2 to TRBJ1-2; D may be TRBD1 (6 bases). The V end lost 5 bases, the J end lost 13 bases, and 23 bases lay between the germline ends. Germline V lookup: CDR1 SGHAT, CDR2 FQNNGV. The CDR3 contains 14 residues. The CDR3 sequence is CASSLAGTPTRSTF. The CDR3 nucleotides read TGTGCCAGCAGCCTAGCCGGGACACCTACTCGAAGCACCTTC.

A few counts support this clone. This chain connects TRBV30 to TRBJ2-3; D perhaps matches TRBD2 (5 bases). The germline V gene has CDR1 GTSNPN and CDR2 SVGIG (reference sequence). CDR3 length equals 12 residues. The V gene lost 5 bases and the J gene lost 5 bases, with 11 bases spanning the gap. The CDR3 DNA sequence: TGTGCCTGGGCTCCCGGGGTAGATACGCAGTATTTT. This translates into CAWAPGVDTQYF.

This CDR3 is CASSLLSSNTEAFF. The CDR3 bases are TGTGCCAGCAGTTTATTGTCTTCGAACACTGAAGCTTTCTTT. The chain employs TRBV28 and TRBJ1-1, with D hard to call. CDR1 and CDR2 from the germline V gene are MDHEN and SYDVKM. The CDR3 runs to 14 residues. V was pared by 1 base and J by 1 base, with 7 bases between.

The V gene is TRBV19, the J gene TRBJ2-7, with 8 bases matching TRBD1. The germline V gene encodes CDR1 LNHDA and CDR2 SQIVND (reference sequence). The CDR3 is 16 amino acids. The V and J ends lost 5 bases and 2 bases, in that order; junction bases with no gene match: 11. The CDR3 coding sequence is TGTGCCAGTAGTCGAACCCCGGGACAGGCACCCTACGAGCAGTACTTC. This translates into CASSRTPGQAPYEQYF.

This chain uses TRBV9 with TRBJ2-2, with 10 bases identical to TRBD2. V dropped 8 bases and J dropped 2; count of bases not matched to a gene: 9. CDR1 is SGDLS, CDR2 YYNGEE, per germline. CDR3 length: 16 residues. CDR3 bases: TGTGCCAGGATACTAGCGGGGATAGTAAACACCGGGGAGCTGTTTTTT. Amino acids: CARILAGIVNTGELFF.

This chain joins TRBV6-5 and TRBJ1-4, with no clear D. The CDR3 loop spans 14 amino acids. V was shortened by 2 bases and J by 8 bases, with 12 bases between the two germline ends. Germline V gene lookup returns CDR1 MNHEY and CDR2 SVGAGI. CDR3 sequence: CASSYGPRQEKLFF. The DNA for the CDR3 is TGTGCCAGCAGTTACGGTCCGCGGCAGGAAAAACTGTTTTTT.